The 27 T cell receptor beta chains presented below share a single source sample, sequenced in a study of identical twins. TCRdb re-called the 5' RACE reads through MiXCR, storing one row per CDR3 protein. The data hold about 810,000 distinct CDR3 sequences, with approximately 13% observed a single time. The data were also submitted as part of a second study, on yellow fever vaccine responses in identical twins.

The sequencing input was PBMCs. The receptor set was obtained from a woman aged 18 to 35 in good health.

The rearrangement links TRBV9 to TRBJ1-4, with 7 bases that match TRBD1. The CDR3 length is 15 residues. The ends lost 0 bases at V and 8 bases at J; junction bases unmatched: 7. The germline CDR1 and CDR2 sequences are SGDLS and YYNGEE. The CDR3 sequence is CASSVGGTAVEKLFF. CDR3 coding DNA: TGTGCCAGCAGCGTAGGGGGGACAGCGGTCGAAAAACTGTTTTTT.

This clonotype was counted a few times. The chain joins TRBV5-1 to TRBJ1-1; D gene unclear. The germline V gene has CDR1 SGHRS and CDR2 YFSETQ. This CDR3 has 15 residues. The V gene lost 0 bases and the J gene lost 1 base, with 10 bases spanning the gap. CDR3 amino acids: CASSLDGRRNTEAFF. Here the CDR3 DNA reads TGCGCCAGCAGCTTGGATGGGCGCCGGAACACTGAAGCTTTCTTT.

This clonotype was counted a few times. The genes are TRBV20-1 and TRBJ1-1; D remains ambiguous. The germline V gene encodes CDR1 DFQATT and CDR2 SNEGSKA (reference sequence). The V end was cut by 5 bases, the J end by 0 bases, with 10 bases between. The CDR3 spans 13 residues. The CDR3 spells CSAFPGVNTEAFF. The CDR3 DNA is TGCAGTGCTTTCCCTGGGGTGAACACTGAAGCTTTCTTT.

The rearrangement links TRBV18 to TRBJ2-3; D might be TRBD2 (5 bases). The CDR3 consists of 15 residues. Trimming cost V 8 bases and J 6 bases, with 21 bases left between them. Germline CDR1 is KGHSH and CDR2 is LQKENI. CDR3 region: CASQRSLSVGDTQYF. CDR3 sequence (DNA): TGTGCCAGCCAGCGGAGCCTTTCGGTGGGGGATACGCAGTATTTT.

This clonotype turned up a few times. The V call is TRBV6-5, the J call TRBJ1-5, with 7 bases fitting TRBD1. Trimming cost V 4 bases and J 2 bases; bases outside gene matches: 14. This CDR3 is 18 amino acids long. Germline V gene sequence: CDR1 MNHEY, CDR2 SVGAGI. CDR3 nucleotide sequence: TGTGCCAGCAGTTTCCGACAGGGTCCTGAGGAGGGCAATCAGCCCCAGCATTTT. Its protein is CASSFRQGPEEGNQPQHF.

This clonotype has more than one count but fewer than ten. This chain uses TRBV3-1 with TRBJ1-1; 7 bases match TRBD1. J lost 4 bases, V lost 1 base, and 3 bases had no gene match. CDR3 size: 14 residues. Germline CDR1 is LGHDT and CDR2 is YNNKEL (reference sequence). This CDR3 is CASSQADRVTEAFF. The CDR3 bases are TGTGCCAGCAGCCAAGCCGACAGGGTCACTGAAGCTTTCTTT.

As to this clonotype: An end of the junction differs from the germline gene, which may be a read error. This chain links TRBV18 with TRBJ2-5, with D tentatively TRBD1 (6 bases). Germline V CDR1 and CDR2: KGHSH, LQKENI. This CDR3 spans 14 amino acids. The CDR3 DNA reads TGCGCCAGCTCACCGTCAGGGGCGACAGAGACCCAGTACTTC. The encoded protein is CASSPSGATETQYF.

This clonotype was seen a few times. The genes are TRBV6-2 or TRBV6-3 and TRBJ1-1; D is undetermined. The V gene's germline CDR1 is MNHEY and CDR2 SVGEGT. Trimming took off 6 bases at V and 0 bases at J, with 11 bases between the two ends. The CDR3 totals 14 residues. The CDR3 protein is CASSALGLNTEAFF. The CDR3 nucleotides read TGTGCCAGCAGCGCCCTTGGGTTGAACACTGAAGCTTTCTTT.

This clonotype was observed a handful of times. The chain joins TRBV4-1 to TRBJ2-5; 11 positions agree with TRBD1. This CDR3 contains 19 residues. Germline V CDR1 and CDR2: MGHRA, YSYEKL. Unmatched junction bases numbered 13, after V lost 2 bases and J lost 2 bases. CDR3 region: CASSQPAGTGGFNQETQYF. The DNA for the CDR3 is TGCGCCAGCAGCCAACCTGCCGGGACAGGGGGTTTTAATCAAGAGACCCAGTACTTC.

This clonotype came up many times. The rearrangement links TRBV7-9 to TRBJ2-7, with D hard to call. V was trimmed by 10 bases and J by 2 bases, leaving 15 bases between them. The CDR3 is 13 amino acids. Germline V gene lookup returns CDR1 SEHNR and CDR2 FQNEAQ (reference sequence). As DNA, the CDR3 is TGTGCCACCCTAGGAACATCACCCTACGAGCAGTACGTC. It codes for CATLGTSPYEQYV.

The V gene is TRBV4-1, the J gene TRBJ1-2; no firm D call. Trimming cost V 0 bases and J 7 bases, with 15 bases left between them. Germline V gene sequence: CDR1 MGHRA, CDR2 YSYEKL. The CDR3 consists of 15 residues. CDR3 region: CASSQEPRVTSGYTF. DNA for the CDR3: TGCGCCAGCAGCCAAGAGCCACGGGTGACTAGTGGCTACACCTTC.

This clonotype appeared a few times. The chain is built from TRBV7-8 and TRBJ1-5, with D tentatively TRBD1 (6 bases). CDR1 and CDR2 from the germline V gene are SGHVS and FQNEAQ. This CDR3 has 11 amino acids. Trimming stripped 1 base from V and 15 bases from J, with 10 bases between. CDR3 sequence reads: CASSLDRELHF. As DNA, the CDR3 is TGTGCCAGCAGCTTAGACAGGGAACTGCATTTT.

The V and J genes are TRBV24-1 and TRBJ1-3; TRBD1 is a possible D gene (6 bases). This CDR3 has 15 residues. V was cut by 5 bases and J by 0 bases, with 10 bases left in between. Germline CDR1 and CDR2: KGHDR and SFDVKD. The CDR3 sequence is CATSGSGVSGNTIYF. As DNA, the CDR3 is TGTGCCACCAGTGGCTCAGGGGTCTCTGGAAACACCATATATTTT.

This clonotype has a handful of counts. The chain links TRBV12-3 or TRBV12-4 to TRBJ2-1, with TRBD2 matching 11 bases. The CDR3 totals 15 residues. V gave up 7 bases and J gave up 10 bases; unmatched junction bases: 12. The DNA of the CDR3 is TGTGCCAGCACCTCCGGGACTAGCGGCCCCGGGGAGCAGTTCTTC. Its translation: CASTSGTSGPGEQFF.

This sequence joins TRBV2 and TRBJ2-3; 7 bases align to TRBD1. Germline V gene sequence: CDR1 SNHLY, CDR2 FYNNEI. The CDR3 is 16 residues long. V lost 6 bases and J lost 0; bases outside the gene matches: 9. The DNA of the CDR3 is TGTGCCAGCAGGACAGGGCAGACGACTAGCACAGATACGCAGTATTTT. Residues: CASRTGQTTSTDTQYF.

This clonotype was seen at least ten times. The chain has TRBV7-9 and TRBJ2-7; 12 nucleotides match TRBD1. The CDR3 runs 16 residues. Germline CDR1 is SEHNR and CDR2 is FQNEAQ (reference sequence). Losses at the gene ends were 4 bases for V and 4 bases for J; bases not matched to a gene: 8. The CDR3 reads CASSSTPGQGAYEQYF. Here the CDR3 DNA reads TGTGCCAGCAGCTCTACGCCGGGACAGGGGGCTTACGAGCAGTACTTC. Combining the CDR3 with reference TRBV7-9 and TRBJ2-7 gives the whole variable domain DTGVSQNPRHKITKRGQNVTFRCDPISEHNRLYWYRQTLGQGPEFLTYFQNEAQLEKSRLLSDRFSAERPKGSFSTLEIQRTEQGDSAMYLCASSSTPGQGAYEQYFGPGTRLTVT.

This chain joins TRBV5-6 and TRBJ1-1, with D perhaps TRBD1 (6 bases). Per germline, CDR1 SGHDT and CDR2 YYEEEE. V shed 4 bases and J shed 5 bases, with 21 bases lying between them. The length of the CDR3 is 16 residues. CDR3 sequence reads: CASSPGWGGAGTEAFF. The CDR3 DNA reads as TGTGCCAGCAGCCCCGGCTGGGGGGGCGCAGGTACTGAAGCTTTCTTT. The whole variable domain, remainder taken from reference TRBV5-6 and TRBJ1-1, is DAGVTQSPTHLIKTRGQQVTLRCSPKSGHDTVSWYQQALGQGPQFIFQYYEEEERQRGNFPDRFSGHQFPNYSSELNVNALLLGDSALYLCASSPGWGGAGTEAFFGQGTRLTVV.

Only a few counts were recorded for this clonotype. The chain recombines TRBV6-1 with TRBJ2-1, with D possibly matching TRBD2 (6 bases). V was shortened by 1 base and J by 7 bases, with 14 bases between the two germline ends. The CDR3 covers 15 residues. The germline V gene has CDR1 MNHNS and CDR2 SASEGT. The CDR3 DNA reads TGTGCCAGCAGTGAAGGTCTAGCGTCGGTTAATGAGCAGTTCTTC. Translation: CASSEGLASVNEQFF.

A few counts support this clonotype. The chain recombines TRBV12-5 with TRBJ2-7, with D perhaps matching TRBD2 (6 bases). Germline CDR1 reads LGHNT; CDR2 reads FRNRAP. The CDR3 consists of 14 residues. The V end was cut by 4 bases, the J end by 13 bases, with 23 bases between. The CDR3 sequence: CASGSEIAGPSRYF. CDR3 bases: TGTGCTAGTGGTTCGGAAATTGCGGGGCCCAGTCGATACTTC.

This rearrangement joins TRBV7-2 to TRBJ2-1; 8 bases are a match to TRBD1. CDR1 and CDR2 (germline): SGHTA, FQGNSA. Unmatched junction bases numbered 7, after V lost 0 bases and J lost 6 bases. This CDR3 comprises 16 residues. The CDR3 loop reads CASSLAQGTGGNEQFF. Here the CDR3 DNA reads TGTGCCAGCAGCTTAGCGCAAGGGACAGGAGGCAATGAGCAGTTCTTC.

The chain links TRBV28 to TRBJ1-2; no clear D. V lost 3 bases, J lost 1 base, and 9 bases lay in between. Germline V gene lookup returns CDR1 MDHEN and CDR2 SYDVKM. This CDR3 has 14 residues. The CDR3 loop is CASSFRPNNYGYTF. In DNA form, the CDR3 reads TGTGCCAGCAGTTTTCGCCCAAATAACTATGGCTACACCTTC.

The chain combines TRBV6-1 with TRBJ1-5; D unresolved. The CDR3 consists of 15 residues. V was trimmed by 6 bases and J by 7 bases, leaving 19 bases between them. Germline assignment: CDR1 MNHNS and CDR2 SASEGT. The CDR3 region is CASSPEKGGIQPQHF. CDR3 DNA sequence: TGTGCCAGCAGCCCCGAGAAGGGAGGGATCCAGCCCCAGCATTTT.

V is TRBV18 and J is TRBJ2-1, with 11 bases that match TRBD2. Germline lookup yields CDR1 KGHSH and CDR2 LQKENI. V lost 6 bases, J lost 7 bases, and 5 bases stayed unmatched. The CDR3 has 14 amino acids. The CDR3 sequence: CASSDTSGRNEQFF. The CDR3 coding sequence is TGTGCCAGCTCCGATACTAGCGGGAGAAATGAGCAGTTCTTC.

This clonotype was observed a handful of times. The J gene is TRBJ2-5, the V gene TRBV5-1; no definite D call. V lost 5 bases and J 5 bases, leaving 16 bases between the germline ends. Germline lookup yields CDR1 SGHRS and CDR2 YFSETQ. The CDR3 extends over 14 amino acids. DNA for the CDR3: TGCGCCAGCAGTGAGAGTTTCTGGACGGAGACCCAGTACTTC. It is translated as CASSESFWTETQYF.

This clonotype was counted between two and nine times. The rearrangement links TRBV21-1 to TRBJ2-3; TRBD1, the table's D call, was not compared with the DNA. TRBV21-1 is given as a pseudogene. The CDR3 loop spans 16 amino acids. CDR3 protein: CASSKEPHRRTDTQYF. CDR3 in DNA: TGTGCCAGCAGCAAAGAGCCCCACAGGCGCACAGATACGCAGTATTTT.

This clonotype was found a few times. The V and J genes are TRBV5-5 and TRBJ2-2, with TRBD2 identical over 9 bases. In germline, CDR1 is SGHKS, CDR2 YYEKEE (reference sequence). This CDR3 has 17 residues. V shed 2 bases, J shed 7 bases, and the junction held 12 bases outside the gene matches. DNA for the CDR3: TGTGCCAGCAGCTTAACCCCCGGGACTAGCACGGGCGGGGAGCTGTTTTTT. Residues: CASSLTPGTSTGGELFF.

This chain joins TRBV15 and TRBJ2-1; TRBD1 matches at 7 bases. The CDR3 totals 13 residues. J lost 8 bases, V lost 5 bases, and 6 bases had no gene match. The V gene's germline CDR1 is LNHNV and CDR2 YYDKDF (reference sequence). CDR3 residues: CATSDRTGDEQFF. In DNA form, the CDR3 reads TGTGCCACCAGCGATCGGACAGGTGATGAGCAGTTCTTC.